This TCR beta chain is drawn from a study of early T cells in non-severe SARS-CoV-2 infection (dated by TCRdb to the early 2020s). Looking at the study overall: Bulk RNA from unsorted whole blood was used for TCR sequencing, so alpha and beta chains could not be paired.

This clonotype appeared many times. It lacks a known antigen. No base quality values were provided; no much bigger clone lies one nucleotide off. This was a case-control study nested in a cohort of healthcare workers in London, UK, who had nasopharyngeal swab PCR tests and blood samples taken every week. Healthcare workers were recruited during the week of the UK lockdown, between 23 and 31 March 2020, and followed weekly for up to about 15 weeks. Broader findings and caveats from the paper: VDJdb matching was skewed toward anti-spike CD8 responses and likely underestimated virus-specific expansions by missing private and CD4 specificities.

Cut back by 5 bases and 0 bases, the V and J ends lie 22 bases apart. CDR1 and CDR2 were assigned from the germline V gene as MNHEY and SVGAGI. Including cysteine and phenylalanine, the CDR3 has 18 amino acids. The retained sequence is limited to the CDR3, 54 bases, with the frame set at the first base. Library preparation was by 5' RACE. This sample was sequenced with a NextSeq 500. Unique molecular identifiers were attached to individual cDNA molecules in the TCR library protocol so that sequencing error and PCR bias could be corrected. TCR alpha and beta chains were both sequenced, and the abundances of alpha and beta sequences in each sample were closely correlated with each other. The published analysis was carried out like this. Decombinator V4 was used to perform V gene, J gene and CDR3 annotation of TCR sequences. Expanded TCRs were defined as changing significantly between any two time points under a Poisson model with p below 0.0001. TCR abundances were normalised to the total number of TCRs sequenced in each sample and reported as counts per million. MAIT TCRs were defined by TRAV1-2 paired with TRAJ12, TRAJ20 or TRAJ33, and iNKT TCRs by TRAV10 paired with TRAJ18. VDJdb, accessed 1 November 2021, was searched for CMV, EBV and SARS-CoV-2 annotated TCRs, excluding TCRs annotated for multiple antigens. Using fastp trimming at Q25 and MiXCR clonotype assembly, TCRdb reanalyzed the public sequencing data and kept in-frame beta chains. Duplicate CDR3 protein sequences are folded into a single record with the most common DNA and genes. The V and J calls come from TCRdb's annotation, not from the publication. A total of about 39,000 distinct CDR3 sequences appear in this sample, less than 6% of them only once. The ten biggest clones cover roughly 4% of the sample.

This material consisted of whole blood, taken at baseline. This clonotype originated in an adult who was a healthcare worker with PCR-confirmed SARS-CoV-2 infection or an uninfected control (not recorded which). The rearrangement joined TRBV6-5 to TRBJ1-2, and the D gene may be TRBD1, 5 bases matching. The nucleotides are TGTGCCAGCAGTATCCGTAGCTTAGGGACTGCAGCTAACTATGGCTACACCTTC. It codes for CASSIRSLGTAANYGYTF.